The 5 T cell receptor beta chains below come from one sample, sequenced in a study of blood T cell repertoires in COVID-19. Profiling relied on immunoSEQ multiplex PCR, and the TCRdb table lists in-frame clones only, not all of them. The profile shows about 200,000 clones, roughly 83% of them singletons. Sequenced input: PBMCs or T cells enriched from blood (not recorded which). The receptors come from a man in his forties or fifties with acute COVID-19.

As concerns this clone: Other nucleotide sequences in the sample specify the same CDR3. The CDR3 bases are TGTGCCAGCAGCCTGAACACCGGGGAGCTGTTTTTT. Amino acid sequence: CASSLNTGELFF. V and J are TRBV28 and TRBJ2-2; no clear D. V gave up 6 bases and J gave up 1 base, with 3 bases separating them. The germline CDR1 and CDR2 sequences are MDHEN and SYDVKM. CDR3 size: 12 residues.

J is TRBJ2-7 and V is TRBV28; no clear D gene. Trimming stripped 6 bases from V and 2 bases from J, with 14 bases between. Germline V CDR1 and CDR2: MDHEN, SYDVKM. This CDR3 has 14 residues. CDR3 sequence reads: CASRTLHQAYEQYF. CDR3 DNA sequence: TGTGCCAGCAGAACCTTACATCAAGCCTACGAGCAGTACTTC.

The V and J genes are TRBV2 and TRBJ1-6; D gene uncertain. The V end was cut by 3 bases, the J end by 13 bases, with 7 bases between. The CDR3 covers 11 residues. Germline assignment: CDR1 SNHLY and CDR2 FYNNEI. The DNA of the CDR3 is TGTGCCAGCAGTGAGACGGGGCCCCTCCACTTT. Protein sequence: CASSETGPLHF.

The J gene is TRBJ1-3, the V gene TRBV6-5, with 9 bases fitting TRBD1. CDR1 is MNHEY and CDR2 is SVGAGI in the germline V gene. After removal of 4 bases from V and 5 bases from J, the junction contained 6 bases not matched to a gene. CDR3 size: 15 residues. The CDR3 DNA is TGTGCCAGCAGTTCACAGGGGGCAGGTAGAAACACCATATATTTT. Protein: CASSSQGAGRNTIYF.

The chain uses TRBV9 and TRBJ2-5; D is possibly TRBD2 (5 bases). The CDR3 contains 17 residues. CDR1 and CDR2 from the germline V gene are SGDLS and YYNGEE. Trimming shortened V by 0 bases and J by 1 base, and 16 bases separated the two germline ends. CDR3 residues: CASSVASRTAGQETQYF. In DNA, the CDR3 is TGTGCCAGCAGCGTAGCTAGCAGAACGGCTGGCCAAGAGACCCAGTACTTC.